This T cell receptor (beta chain) came from a study of OX40 agonist ivuxolimab in advanced cancers. Overall study findings and caveats: Expanded clones were, on average, more numerous in CD8+ T cells than in CD4+. CD4+ and CD8+ T cells in blood underwent clonal expansion by week 6 at 0.1 to 3.0 mg/kg.

A history of autoimmune disease or systemic immunosuppression excluded patients. Profiled with immunoSEQ multiplex PCR; TCRdb holds only in-frame clones, not every one. The sample contains roughly 58,000 clones, about 93% of which appear only once. With regard to this clone: As yet, its antigen is unknown.

The receptor's source is an adult with an advanced solid tumor such as melanoma, head and neck, liver or kidney cancer. The starting material was CD4+ or CD8+ T cells sorted from blood, obtained in a trial of the OX40 agonist ivuxolimab.

CDR3 protein: CASKVAGGDSYEQYF. In DNA, the CDR3 is TGTGCCAGTAAGGTAGCGGGAGGTGACTCCTACGAGCAGTACTTC. The chain has TRBV19 and TRBJ2-7; 10 nucleotides align to TRBD2. With V trimmed by 7 bases and J by 0 bases, 6 bases remained unmatched. Germline CDR1 and CDR2: LNHDA and SQIVND (reference sequence). The CDR3 has 15 residues.